This is a list of T cell receptor beta chains from one sample in a study of T cells in Graves' hyperthyroidism and ophthalmopathy. TCRdb reprocessed the multiplex PCR reads with MiXCR, giving one entry per CDR3 protein. This table has 600,000 or so distinct CDR3 sequences, around 15% appearing once. Sequenced material: blood. The receptors derive from a woman aged 25 to 39 with Graves' hyperthyroidism. CDR3s include the opening cysteine and the closing phenylalanine or tryptophan. A D gene is named only where the DNA matches it firmly. Size values are once, few and many counts, or a class for expanded clones, and some rows have none.

J,size,D,V,CDR3,DNA
TRBJ2-5,few,NA,TRBV6-2/TRBV6-3,CASSYIGEKTQYF,TGTGCCAGCAGTTACATTGGGGAAAAGACCCAGTACTTC
TRBJ2-1,few,TRBD2,TRBV3-1,CASSLSGLADYNEQFF,TGTGCCAGCAGCCTCTCCGGACTAGCGGATTACAATGAGCAGTTCTTC
TRBJ2-7,many,NA,TRBV28,CASTPKGLYEQYF,TGTGCCAGCACCCCAAAGGGCCTATACGAGCAGTACTTC
TRBJ1-1,many,NA,TRBV2,CASNLDPTEAFF,TGTGCCAGTAACCTAGACCCGACTGAAGCTTTCTTT
TRBJ2-7,NA,TRBD1,TRBV20-1,CSARVLQGFYEQYF,TGCAGTGCCAGGGTCTTACAGGGGTTTTACGAGCAGTACTTC
TRBJ2-5,many,TRBD1,TRBV20-1,CSALKPGQGSWTQYF,TGCAGTGCTTTGAAACCGGGACAGGGAAGCTGGACCCAGTACTTC
TRBJ2-1,NA,NA,TRBV29-1,CSVEDKLAGVDEQFF,TGCAGCGTTGAAGATAAGTTAGCAGGGGTCGATGAGCAGTTCTTC
TRBJ2-1,many,TRBD2,TRBV12-3/TRBV12-4,CASQGLAGDEQFF,TGTGCCAGCCAGGGACTAGCGGGCGATGAGCAGTTCTTC
TRBJ1-4,NA,TRBD1,TRBV6-1,CASSRSLGTGGFGATNEKLFF,TGTGCCAGCAGCCGCTCACTCGGGACAGGGGGGTTTGGAGCAACTAATGAAAAACTGTTTTTT
TRBJ1-1,few,NA,TRBV15,CATSRAPGEAEAFF,TGTGCCACCAGCAGAGCCCCGGGGGAAGCTGAAGCTTTCTTT
TRBJ2-3,many,TRBD2,TRBV11-2,CASSRDLAEITSTDTQYF,TGTGCCAGCAGCAGAGATCTAGCGGAGATCACTAGCACAGATACGCAGTATTTT
TRBJ2-1,many,NA,TRBV27,CASSTQTTVGEPGVNEQFF,TGTGCCAGCAGTACGCAGACCACGGTTGGGGAGCCAGGGGTCAATGAGCAGTTCTTC
TRBJ1-2,few,NA,TRBV7-2,CASSLARVGVYGYTF,TGTGCCAGCAGCTTAGCCCGGGTGGGCGTTTATGGCTACACCTTC
TRBJ1-1,many,NA,TRBV30,CAWARNTEAFF,TGTGCCTGGGCGAGGAACACTGAAGCTTTCTTT
TRBJ1-1,NA,NA,TRBV4-3,CASSQVQGPKNTEAFF,TGCGCCAGCAGCCAAGTACAGGGCCCGAAGAACACTGAAGCTTTCTTT
TRBJ1-5,few,NA,TRBV20-1,CSASFGAGANQPQHF,TGCAGTGCTAGTTTCGGGGCAGGGGCCAATCAGCCCCAGCATTTT
TRBJ2-5,many,TRBD2,TRBV20-1,CSALGPGLAGNQETQYF,TGCAGTGCTCTGGGTCCGGGACTAGCGGGAAACCAAGAGACCCAGTACTTC
TRBJ1-1,NA,TRBD1,TRBV4-2,CASFPRQTGTNTEAFF,TGTGCCAGTTTCCCCCGACAGACAGGGACAAACACTGAAGCTTTCTTT
TRBJ2-3,many,TRBD2,TRBV28,CASSPAGGGGRSDTQYF,TGTGCCAGCAGTCCCGCGGGGGGTGGCGGGAGATCAGATACGCAGTATTTT
TRBJ2-5,NA,NA,TRBV20-1,CSADRDLQGTQYF,TGCAGTGCCGACCGGGACTTACAGGGAACCCAGTACTTC
TRBJ2-3,NA,TRBD2,TRBV28,CASRQGTSGRKSQYF,TGTGCCAGCAGGCAGGGGACTAGCGGGAGAAAATCGCAGTATTTT
TRBJ1-1,many,TRBD1,TRBV5-6,CASSGDSEAFF,TGTGCCAGCAGTGGGGACAGTGAAGCTTTCTTT
TRBJ2-1,many,NA,TRBV7-8,CASSYGGQQFF,TGTGCCAGCAGCTACGGGGGGCAGCAGTTCTTC
TRBJ1-3,few,NA,TRBV6-1,CASLGDTIYF,TGTGCCAGCCTCGGGGACACCATATATTTT
TRBJ2-5,many,TRBD2,TRBV6-1,CASSSGGSGRAGETQYF,TGTGCCAGCTCTAGTGGTGGTAGCGGGAGGGCCGGGGAGACCCAGTACTTC
TRBJ2-3,NA,TRBD1,TRBV11-2,CASSRGQISTDTQYF,TGTGCCAGCAGCCGGGGACAGATTAGCACAGATACGCAGTATTTT
TRBJ2-2,few,NA,TRBV6-1,CASSDLGPYGRRSGELFF,TGTGCCAGCAGTGATTTAGGCCCGTACGGGAGACGATCCGGGGAGCTGTTTTTT
TRBJ1-5,NA,NA,TRBV4-3,CASSQDFGLFQPQHF,TGCGCCAGCAGCCAAGATTTTGGGCTCTTTCAGCCCCAGCATTTT
TRBJ2-7,NA,TRBD2,TRBV20-1,CSARELAGPYEQYF,TGCAGTGCTAGAGAGCTAGCGGGACCCTACGAGCAGTACTTC
TRBJ2-1,NA,NA,TRBV20-1,CSARDRAGGGSYNEQFF,TGCAGTGCTAGAGATAGGGCGGGTGGGGGCTCCTACAATGAGCAGTTCTTC
TRBJ2-3,NA,NA,TRBV4-3,CASGDSPGADTQYF,TGCGCCAGCGGGGACTCGCCGGGCGCAGATACGCAGTATTTT
TRBJ2-7,many,TRBD1,TRBV20-1,CSARKGQPYEQYF,TGCAGTGCTAGGAAGGGACAGCCCTACGAGCAGTACTTC
TRBJ2-5,few,TRBD2,TRBV4-2,CASSQDPAGVQETQYF,TGTGCCAGCAGCCAAGATCCAGCGGGAGTCCAAGAGACCCAGTACTTC
TRBJ2-3,few,TRBD2,TRBV6-4,CASSETSGSSTDTQYF,TGTGCCAGCAGTGAGACTAGCGGGAGCAGCACAGATACGCAGTATTTT
TRBJ2-5,many,NA,TRBV12-3/TRBV12-4,CASSTGASILKTQYF,TGTGCCAGCAGCACGGGAGCCTCGATACTTAAGACCCAGTACTTC
TRBJ2-5,NA,NA,TRBV3-1,CASTTRGVETQYF,TGTGCCAGCACCACCAGGGGTGTGGAGACCCAGTACTTC
TRBJ1-5,few,NA,TRBV3-1,CVSSQQGRGYQPQHF,TGTGTCAGCAGCCAACAGGGCCGGGGCTATCAGCCCCAGCATTTT
TRBJ2-7,many,TRBD2,TRBV20-1,CSAKGTSGNYEQYF,TGCAGTGCTAAAGGGACTAGCGGGAACTACGAGCAGTACTTC
TRBJ2-3,NA,TRBD2,TRBV4-2,CASSPWTSGREDTQYF,TGTGCCAGCAGCCCATGGACTAGCGGGAGAGAAGATACGCAGTATTTT
TRBJ2-1,NA,TRBD2,TRBV19,CASASGSYNEQFF,TGTGCCAGCGCTAGCGGGAGCTACAATGAGCAGTTCTTC
TRBJ1-4,many,NA,TRBV12-3/TRBV12-4,CASGDRTNEKLFF,TGTGCCAGTGGAGACAGGACTAATGAAAAACTGTTTTTT
TRBJ2-5,NA,TRBD2,TRBV10-2,CASEREETQYF,TGCGCCAGTGAGCGGGAGGAGACCCAGTACTTC
TRBJ2-2,NA,TRBD2,TRBV7-9,CASSFWAGVNTGELFF,TGTGCCAGCAGCTTCTGGGCGGGAGTAAACACCGGGGAGCTGTTTTTT
TRBJ2-3,NA,NA,TRBV29-1,CSFDGSSVIFEDSTDTQYF,TGCAGCTTTGACGGGAGTAGCGTAATTTTTGAGGACAGCACAGATACGCAGTATTTT
TRBJ1-2,many,NA,TRBV7-2,CASSSAAGDYYGYTF,TGTGCCAGCAGCTCGGCAGCCGGGGATTACTATGGCTACACCTTC
TRBJ2-7,few,TRBD1,TRBV20-1,CSAPDRVLKEQYF,TGCAGTGCACCGGACAGGGTCCTGAAGGAGCAGTACTTC
TRBJ1-6,few,NA,TRBV28,CASSLGPRGLHF,TGTGCCAGCAGTTTAGGCCCGCGGGGCCTCCACTTT
TRBJ2-7,NA,TRBD2,TRBV6-4,CASSEGLGAGVSEQYF,TGTGCCAGCAGTGAGGGACTGGGAGCGGGAGTCTCCGAGCAGTACTTC
TRBJ2-3,NA,NA,TRBV7-9,CASRHLTPRLGQYF,TGTGCCAGCAGACACCTAACCCCCCGACTAGGGCAGTATTTT
TRBJ2-1,few,NA,TRBV2,CASTITQGFSYNEQFF,TGTGCCAGCACCATCACTCAGGGCTTTTCCTACAATGAGCAGTTCTTC
TRBJ2-7,few,TRBD1,TRBV7-2,CASSLGPTGNYEQYF,TGTGCCAGCAGCCTAGGGCCGACAGGGAACTACGAGCAGTACTTC
TRBJ2-7,many,NA,TRBV7-2,CASSLQGRTISYEQYF,TGTGCCAGCAGCTTACAGGGGCGAACAATTTCCTACGAGCAGTACTTC
TRBJ2-3,few,TRBD2,TRBV7-2,CASSPGRAGGTDTQYF,TGTGCCAGCAGCCCTGGGAGAGCGGGGGGCACAGATACGCAGTATTTT
TRBJ1-3,NA,NA,TRBV5-5,CASSPGGANTIYF,TGCGCCAGCAGCCCGGGGGGGGCGAACACCATATATTTT
TRBJ2-7,few,TRBD2,TRBV29-1,CSVAGLAGGLYEQYF,TGCAGCGTTGCGGGACTAGCGGGAGGGTTGTACGAGCAGTACTTC
TRBJ2-3,NA,NA,TRBV7-3,CASSLHYPTDTQYF,TGTGCCAGCAGCTTGCACTACCCCACAGATACGCAGTATTTT
TRBJ1-2,NA,NA,TRBV20-1,CSARGGVGANYGYTF,TGCAGTGCTAGAGGCGGGGTAGGAGCTAACTATGGCTACACCTTC